This paragraph reports one TCR beta chain. Its specificity is unknown. The entry originates in a study of cytomegalovirus exposure and HLA in healthy donors. The wider study: The approximately 120 validation repertoires were reported in a later analysis to have been generated on the same platform as the roughly 680 first-cohort repertoires.

Unmatched junction bases numbered 12, after V lost 8 bases and J lost 6 bases. Germline V CDR1 and CDR2: SNHLY, FYNNEI. This CDR3 has 14 residues. The data were produced by immunoSEQ multiplex PCR, yet TCRdb's version contains in-frame clones alone and is incomplete. The table lists over 80,000 clones, about 85% of them singletons. Study-level findings and limits: A subsequent analysis found that TCR clusters from the first cohort also tended to co-occur in the 110 or so validation repertoires, with approximately 94% of cluster scores above 0. The study designated fewer than 200 TCR beta chains cytomegalovirus-associated.

The chain employs TRBV2 and TRBJ2-7; 8 nucleotides line up with TRBD2. Sequenced input: PBMCs. This clonotype originated in a man aged 18 to 30 in good health and CMV-seropositive. DNA for the CDR3: TGTGCCAGCCCCCCCCCGGGACTAGATATCGAGCAGTACTTC. Encoded protein: CASPPPGLDIEQYF.